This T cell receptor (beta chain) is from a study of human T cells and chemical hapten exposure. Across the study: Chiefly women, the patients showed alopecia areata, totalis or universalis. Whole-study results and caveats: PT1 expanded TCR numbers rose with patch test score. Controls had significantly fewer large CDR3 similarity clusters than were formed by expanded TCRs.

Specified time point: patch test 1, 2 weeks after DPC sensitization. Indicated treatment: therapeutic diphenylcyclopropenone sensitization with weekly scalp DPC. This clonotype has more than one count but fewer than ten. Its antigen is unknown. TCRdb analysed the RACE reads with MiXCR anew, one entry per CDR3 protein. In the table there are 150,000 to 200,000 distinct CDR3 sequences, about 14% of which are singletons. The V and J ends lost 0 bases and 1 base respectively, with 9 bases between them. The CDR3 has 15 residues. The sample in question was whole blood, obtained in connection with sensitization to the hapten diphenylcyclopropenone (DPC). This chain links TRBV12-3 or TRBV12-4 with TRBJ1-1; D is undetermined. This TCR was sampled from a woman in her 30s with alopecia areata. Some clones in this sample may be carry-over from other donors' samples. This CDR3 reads CASSLAPGRNTEAFF. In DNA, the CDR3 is TGTGCCAGCAGTTTAGCGCCGGGAAGGAACACTGAAGCTTTCTTT.